This T cell receptor (beta chain) was captured in a study of cytomegalovirus exposure and HLA in healthy donors. General study results and limits: After further analysis at a later stage, 16,951 TCR beta sequences were associated with HLA alleles at 0.05 false discovery rate. Later genetic work tied a missense DCLRE1C variant to beta-chain V and J trimming.

The CDR3 is made up of 17 amino acids. V gave up 5 bases and J gave up 9 bases; unmatched junction bases: 16. In germline, CDR1 is LNHDA, CDR2 SQIVND (reference sequence). Both 60 Vbeta primers and 13 Jbeta primers went into the PCR. The authors' processing: About 83 million unique TCR beta chains, 9 million to 12 million shared, were counted in a later analysis. This table comes from immunoSEQ multiplex PCR, and its TCRdb copy is limited to in-frame clones, with some not included. The V and J calls and the clone size are those of that table, but D and trimming were determined from the DNA. Of roughly 120,000 clones in the sample, about 75% were seen once. Comments on this clone: Its antigen is unknown.

The chain employs TRBV19 and TRBJ1-6; 7 bases are shared with TRBD1. What was sequenced was PBMCs. This clonotype originated in a man aged 60 to 75 in good health and CMV-seropositive. The CDR3 spells CASSPPRTGNPRSPLHF. In nucleotides, the CDR3 is TGTGCCAGTAGTCCCCCCCGGACAGGAAACCCGCGTTCACCCCTCCACTTT.